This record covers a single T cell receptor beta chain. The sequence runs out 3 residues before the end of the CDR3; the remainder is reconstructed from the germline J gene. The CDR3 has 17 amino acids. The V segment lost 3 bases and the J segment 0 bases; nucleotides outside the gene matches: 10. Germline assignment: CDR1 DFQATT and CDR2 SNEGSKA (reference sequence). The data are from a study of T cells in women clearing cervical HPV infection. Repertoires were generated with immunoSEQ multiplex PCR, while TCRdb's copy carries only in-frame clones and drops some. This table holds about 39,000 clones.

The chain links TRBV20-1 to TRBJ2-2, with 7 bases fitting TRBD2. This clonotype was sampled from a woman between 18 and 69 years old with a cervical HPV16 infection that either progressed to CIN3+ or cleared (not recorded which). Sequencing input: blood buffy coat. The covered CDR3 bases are TGCAGTGCTAGGGGCGGTCAGCGGGGTTCGAACACCGGGGAG. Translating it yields CSARGGQRGSNTGE. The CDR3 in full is CSARGGQRGSNTGELFF.